Each of the 6 T cell receptor beta chains below was sequenced from the same sample in a study of blood T cell repertoires in COVID-19. Some clones are missing from TCRdb's copy, which holds only in-frame ones; the method was immunoSEQ multiplex PCR. The profile covers some 210,000 clones, with approximately 78% appearing a single time and about 9% taken by the ten largest. Sequenced input: PBMCs or T cells enriched from blood (not recorded which). The origin of the receptors is a man aged 40-49 years who had recovered from COVID-19.

This clone was counted once. The CDR3 coding sequence is TGTGCCAGCAGCGAAACAGGGGGCGCGACCTACGAGCAGTACTTC. It codes for CASSETGGATYEQYF. This sequence joins TRBV7-3 and TRBJ2-7; 9 bases map to TRBD1. The CDR3 loop spans 15 amino acids. Germline CDR1 and CDR2: SGHTA and FQGTGA. J gave up 2 bases and V 5 bases, and 7 bases lay outside the gene matches.

The chain combines TRBV12-5 with TRBJ2-3; 8 nucleotides match TRBD1. Germline V lookup: CDR1 LGHNT, CDR2 FRNRAP. CDR3 size: 16 residues. The trim removed 2 bases at V and 3 bases at J, leaving 7 bases unmatched. The CDR3 is CASGLRHRGSTDTQYF. The CDR3 DNA follows: TGTGCTAGTGGTTTGCGGCACAGGGGGAGTACAGATACGCAGTATTTT.

This chain links TRBV30 with TRBJ1-2; D may be TRBD1 (6 bases). The CDR3 has 14 amino acids. CDR1 and CDR2 (germline): GTSNPN, SVGIG (reference sequence). V lost 1 base to trimming and J lost 2 bases, with 11 bases between them. The CDR3 nucleotides read TGTGCCTGGAGTGCCGTCGGGACAAACTATGGCTACACCTTC. Its translation: CAWSAVGTNYGYTF.

The chain is built from TRBV30 and TRBJ2-3; the D gene is possibly TRBD2 (5 bases). The germline V gene encodes CDR1 GTSNPN and CDR2 SVGIG (reference sequence). There are 15 residues in the CDR3. V lost 0 bases and J 3 bases, leaving 13 bases between the germline ends. CDR3 bases: TGTGCCTGGAGTGTATATACGGGGAGTACAGATACGCAGTATTTT. This translates into CAWSVYTGSTDTQYF.

The chain joins TRBV4-1 to TRBJ2-7; 7 bases match TRBD2. The germline gives CDR1 MGHRA, CDR2 YSYEKL. The junction had 12 bases not matched to a gene; V was cut back by 2 bases and J by 2 bases. This CDR3 is 17 amino acids long. In DNA, the CDR3 is TGCGCCAGCAGCCAATACAGCAGCGGGACCACTCCCTACGAGCAGTACTTC. Its protein is CASSQYSSGTTPYEQYF.

This chain joins TRBV5-1 and TRBJ2-5; 10 nucleotides agree with TRBD1. The CDR3 extends over 15 amino acids. Looked up from germline, CDR1 is SGHRS and CDR2 is YFSETQ. The J segment lost 5 bases and the V segment lost 4 bases, leaving 8 bases of the junction unmatched. The CDR3 DNA reads TGCGCCAGCAGCCTATCGGGACAGGGGACGGAGACCCAGTACTTC. It is translated as CASSLSGQGTETQYF.